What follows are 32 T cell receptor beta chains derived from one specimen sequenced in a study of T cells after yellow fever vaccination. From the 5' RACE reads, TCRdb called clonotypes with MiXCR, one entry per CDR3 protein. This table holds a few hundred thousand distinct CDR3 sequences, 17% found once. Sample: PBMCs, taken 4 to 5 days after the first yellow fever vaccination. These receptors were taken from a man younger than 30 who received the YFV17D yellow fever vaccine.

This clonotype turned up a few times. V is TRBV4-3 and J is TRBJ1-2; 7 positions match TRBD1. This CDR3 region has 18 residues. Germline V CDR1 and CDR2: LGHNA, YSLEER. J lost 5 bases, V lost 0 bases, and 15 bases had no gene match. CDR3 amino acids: CASSQDSGRDSFLYGYTF. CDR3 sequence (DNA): TGCGCCAGCAGCCAAGACAGTGGAAGGGACAGTTTCCTTTATGGCTACACCTTC.

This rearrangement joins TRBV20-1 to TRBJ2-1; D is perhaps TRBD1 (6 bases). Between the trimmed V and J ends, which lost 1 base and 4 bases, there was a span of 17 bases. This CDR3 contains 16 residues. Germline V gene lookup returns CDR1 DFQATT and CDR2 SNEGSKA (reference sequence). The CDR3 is CSARAFGGTDYNEQFF. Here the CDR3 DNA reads TGCAGTGCTAGAGCCTTTGGGGGCACGGATTACAATGAGCAGTTCTTC.

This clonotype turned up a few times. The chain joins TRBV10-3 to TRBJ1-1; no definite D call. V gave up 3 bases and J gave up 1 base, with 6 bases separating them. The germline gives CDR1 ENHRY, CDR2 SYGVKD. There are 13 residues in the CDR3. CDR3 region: CAISEQPNTEAFF. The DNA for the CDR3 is TGTGCCATCAGTGAACAGCCGAACACTGAAGCTTTCTTT.

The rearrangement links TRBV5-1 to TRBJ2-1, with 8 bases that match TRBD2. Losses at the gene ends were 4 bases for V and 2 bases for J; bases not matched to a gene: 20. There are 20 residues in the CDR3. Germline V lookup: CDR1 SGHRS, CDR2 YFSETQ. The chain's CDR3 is CASSQSGRRVGTRAYNEQFF. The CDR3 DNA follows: TGCGCCAGCAGCCAATCTGGGCGCAGGGTTGGGACTAGGGCCTACAATGAGCAGTTCTTC.

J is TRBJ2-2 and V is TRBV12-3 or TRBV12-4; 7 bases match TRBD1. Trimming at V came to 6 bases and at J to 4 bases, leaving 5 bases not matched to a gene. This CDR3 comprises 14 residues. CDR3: CASRRDRLTGELFF. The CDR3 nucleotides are TGTGCCAGCAGAAGGGACAGACTCACCGGGGAGCTGTTTTTT.

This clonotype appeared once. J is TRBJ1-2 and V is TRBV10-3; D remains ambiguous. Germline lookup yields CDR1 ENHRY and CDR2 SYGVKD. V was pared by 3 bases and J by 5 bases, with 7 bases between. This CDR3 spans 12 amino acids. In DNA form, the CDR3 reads TGTGCCATCAGTGATCCGGGATATGGCTACACCTTC. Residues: CAISDPGYGYTF.

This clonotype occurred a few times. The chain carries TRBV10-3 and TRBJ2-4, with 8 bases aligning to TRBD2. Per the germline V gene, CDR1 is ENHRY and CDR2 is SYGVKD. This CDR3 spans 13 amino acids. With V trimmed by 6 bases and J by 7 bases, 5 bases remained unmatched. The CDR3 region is CAIRPGGENIQYF. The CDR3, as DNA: TGTGCCATCAGGCCCGGGGGGGAGAACATTCAGTACTTC.

The CDR3 spells CASSLVHPPAGELFF. The CDR3 nucleotides read TGCGCCAGCAGCTTGGTGCATCCGCCGGCCGGGGAGCTGTTTTTT. V and J are TRBV5-1 and TRBJ2-2; D not certain. The CDR3 is 15 amino acids. The V end lost 0 bases, the J end lost 6 bases, and 12 bases lay between the germline ends. CDR1 is SGHRS and CDR2 is YFSETQ in the germline V gene.

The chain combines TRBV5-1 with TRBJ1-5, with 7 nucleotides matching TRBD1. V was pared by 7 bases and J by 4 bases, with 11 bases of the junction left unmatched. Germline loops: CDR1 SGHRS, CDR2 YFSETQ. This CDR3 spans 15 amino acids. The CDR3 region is CASAPGTVGNQPQHF. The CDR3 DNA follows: TGCGCCAGCGCACCGGGGACAGTGGGTAATCAGCCCCAGCATTTT.

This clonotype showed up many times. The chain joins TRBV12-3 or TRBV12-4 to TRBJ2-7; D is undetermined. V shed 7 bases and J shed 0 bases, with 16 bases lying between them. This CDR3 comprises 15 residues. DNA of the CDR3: TGTGCCAGCACTCTAAGTCGGTCAAGCTCCTACGAGCAGTACTTC. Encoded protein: CASTLSRSSSYEQYF.

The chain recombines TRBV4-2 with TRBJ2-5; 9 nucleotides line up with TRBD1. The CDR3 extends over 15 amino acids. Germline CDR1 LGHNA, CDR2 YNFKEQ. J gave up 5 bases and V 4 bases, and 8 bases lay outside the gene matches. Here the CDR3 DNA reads TGTGCCAGCAGCCTTCGGACAGGGGATGTGGAGACCCAGTACTTC. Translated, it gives CASSLRTGDVETQYF.

DNA for the CDR3: TGTGCCAGCAGCTTAGGGACTAGCCTTCCAAACAATGAGCAGTTCTTC. It translates to CASSLGTSLPNNEQFF. This chain joins TRBV11-3 and TRBJ2-1; 8 bases are shared with TRBD2. This CDR3 region has 16 residues. Germline V CDR1 and CDR2: SGHNT, YENEEA. V trimming: 1 base; J trimming: 5 bases; junction bases outside the gene matches: 7.

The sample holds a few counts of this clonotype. The CDR3 here is CASSYGGAGNQPQHF. The DNA for the CDR3 is TGTGCCAGCAGTTACGGGGGCGCGGGCAATCAGCCCCAGCATTTT. The chain couples TRBV6-2 or TRBV6-3 to TRBJ1-5, with TRBD1 as a possible D gene (6 bases). Germline loops: CDR1 MNHEY, CDR2 SVGEGT. This CDR3 is built from 15 residues. Trimming removed 2 bases from V and 2 bases from J, with 10 bases in between.

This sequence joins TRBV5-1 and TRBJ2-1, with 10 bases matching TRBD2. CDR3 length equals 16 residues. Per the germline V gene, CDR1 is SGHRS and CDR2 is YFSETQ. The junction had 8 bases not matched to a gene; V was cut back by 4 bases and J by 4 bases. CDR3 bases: TGCGCCAGCAGCCAGAACGGACTAGCGGATTACAATGAGCAGTTCTTC. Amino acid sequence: CASSQNGLADYNEQFF.

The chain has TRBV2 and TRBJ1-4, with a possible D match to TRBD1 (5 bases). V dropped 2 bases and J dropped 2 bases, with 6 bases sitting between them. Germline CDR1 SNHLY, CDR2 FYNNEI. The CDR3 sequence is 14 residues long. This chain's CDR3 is CASSEWGTNEKLFF. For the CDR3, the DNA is TGTGCCAGCAGTGAATGGGGGACTAATGAAAAACTGTTTTTT.

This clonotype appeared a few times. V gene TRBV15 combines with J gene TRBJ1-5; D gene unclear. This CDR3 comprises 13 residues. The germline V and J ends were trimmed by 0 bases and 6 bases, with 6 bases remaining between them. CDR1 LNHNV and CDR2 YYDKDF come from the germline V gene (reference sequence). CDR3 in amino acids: CATSRDYIQPQHF. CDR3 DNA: TGTGCCACCAGCAGAGATTATATTCAGCCCCAGCATTTT.

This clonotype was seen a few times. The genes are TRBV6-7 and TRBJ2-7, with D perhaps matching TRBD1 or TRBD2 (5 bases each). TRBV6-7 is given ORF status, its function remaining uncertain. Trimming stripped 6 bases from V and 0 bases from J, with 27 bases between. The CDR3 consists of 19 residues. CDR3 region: CASSRLPGPKPGSSYEQYF. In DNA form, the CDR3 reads TGTGCCAGCAGCCGACTTCCGGGACCCAAGCCAGGAAGCTCCTACGAGCAGTACTTC.

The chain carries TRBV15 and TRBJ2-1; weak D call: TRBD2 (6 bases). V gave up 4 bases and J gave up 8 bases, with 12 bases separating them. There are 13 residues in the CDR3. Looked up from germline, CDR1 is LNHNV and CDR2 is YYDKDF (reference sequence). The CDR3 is CATSKGPGDEQFF. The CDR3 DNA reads TGTGCCACCAGCAAAGGCCCGGGAGATGAGCAGTTCTTC.

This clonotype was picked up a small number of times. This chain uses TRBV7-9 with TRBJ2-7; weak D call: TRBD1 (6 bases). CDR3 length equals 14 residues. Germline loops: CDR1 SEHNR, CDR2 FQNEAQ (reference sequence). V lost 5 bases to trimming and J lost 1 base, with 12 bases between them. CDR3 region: CASSEDSPSYEQYF. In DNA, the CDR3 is TGTGCCAGCAGCGAGGACAGTCCTTCCTACGAGCAGTACTTC.

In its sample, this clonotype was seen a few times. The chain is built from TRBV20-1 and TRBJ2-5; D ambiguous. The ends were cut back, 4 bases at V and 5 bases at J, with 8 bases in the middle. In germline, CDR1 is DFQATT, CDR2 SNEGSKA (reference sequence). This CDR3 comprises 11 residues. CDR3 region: CSATAYETQYF. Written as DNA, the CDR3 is TGCAGTGCTACCGCGTATGAGACCCAGTACTTC.

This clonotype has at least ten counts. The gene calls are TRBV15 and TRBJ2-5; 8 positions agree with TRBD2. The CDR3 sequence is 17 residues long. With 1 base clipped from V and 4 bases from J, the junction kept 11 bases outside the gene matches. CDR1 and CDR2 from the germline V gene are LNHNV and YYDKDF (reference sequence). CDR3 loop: CATSRVIAGRTIETQYF. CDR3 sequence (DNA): TGTGCCACCAGCAGAGTTATAGCGGGGAGGACTATAGAGACCCAGTACTTC.

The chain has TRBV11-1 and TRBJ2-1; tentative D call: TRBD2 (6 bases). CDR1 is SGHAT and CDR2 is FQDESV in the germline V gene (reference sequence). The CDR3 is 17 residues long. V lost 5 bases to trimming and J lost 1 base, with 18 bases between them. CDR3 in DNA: TGTGCCAGCAGCGAAAGGGGACTGATAGGTTCCTACAATGAGCAGTTCTTC. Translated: CASSERGLIGSYNEQFF. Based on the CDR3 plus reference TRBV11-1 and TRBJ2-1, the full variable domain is EAEVAQSPRYKITEKSQAVAFWCDPISGHATLYWYRQILGQGPELLVQFQDESVVDDSQLPKDRFSAERLKGVDSTLKIQPAELGDSAMYLCASSERGLIGSYNEQFFGPGTRLTVL.

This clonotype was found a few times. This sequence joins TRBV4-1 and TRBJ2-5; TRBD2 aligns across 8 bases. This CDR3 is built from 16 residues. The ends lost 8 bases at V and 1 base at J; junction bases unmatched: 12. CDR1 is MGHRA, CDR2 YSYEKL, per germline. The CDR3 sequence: CASLGGAGGLQETQYF. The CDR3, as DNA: TGCGCCAGCCTAGGTGGGGCGGGGGGACTCCAAGAGACCCAGTACTTC.

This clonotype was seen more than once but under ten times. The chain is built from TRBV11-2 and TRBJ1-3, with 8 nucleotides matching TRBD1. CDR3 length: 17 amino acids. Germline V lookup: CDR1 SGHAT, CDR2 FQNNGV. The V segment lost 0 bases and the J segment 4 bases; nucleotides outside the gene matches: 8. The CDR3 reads CASSLEPQGARGNTIYF. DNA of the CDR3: TGTGCCAGCAGCTTAGAACCTCAGGGGGCAAGAGGAAACACCATATATTTT.

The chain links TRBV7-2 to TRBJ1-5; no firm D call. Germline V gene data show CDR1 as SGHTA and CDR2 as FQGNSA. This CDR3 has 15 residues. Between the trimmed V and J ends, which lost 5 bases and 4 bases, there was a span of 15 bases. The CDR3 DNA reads TGTGCCAGCAGCCCGTATAGACGGCCGAATCAGCCCCAGCATTTT. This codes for CASSPYRRPNQPQHF.

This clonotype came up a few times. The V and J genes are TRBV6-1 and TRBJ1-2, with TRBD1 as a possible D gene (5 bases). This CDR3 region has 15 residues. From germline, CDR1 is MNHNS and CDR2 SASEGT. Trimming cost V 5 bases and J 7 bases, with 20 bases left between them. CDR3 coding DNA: TGTGCCAGCAGTCCCTGGGGTTGGGGGGAATTTGGCTACACCTTC. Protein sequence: CASSPWGWGEFGYTF.

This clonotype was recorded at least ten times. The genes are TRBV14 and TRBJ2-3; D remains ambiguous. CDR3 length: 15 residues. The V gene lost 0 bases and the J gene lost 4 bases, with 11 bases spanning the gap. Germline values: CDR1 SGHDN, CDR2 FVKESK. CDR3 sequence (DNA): TGTGCCAGCAGCCAAGATGTGGCTGGGGCAGATACGCAGTATTTT. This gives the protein CASSQDVAGADTQYF.

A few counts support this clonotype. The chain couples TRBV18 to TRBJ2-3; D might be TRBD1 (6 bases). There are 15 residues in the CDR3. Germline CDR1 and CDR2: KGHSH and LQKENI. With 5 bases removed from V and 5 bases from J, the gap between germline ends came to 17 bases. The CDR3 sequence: CASSTTGSTRDTQYF. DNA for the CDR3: TGTGCCAGCTCAACAACAGGGTCAACCCGAGATACGCAGTATTTT.

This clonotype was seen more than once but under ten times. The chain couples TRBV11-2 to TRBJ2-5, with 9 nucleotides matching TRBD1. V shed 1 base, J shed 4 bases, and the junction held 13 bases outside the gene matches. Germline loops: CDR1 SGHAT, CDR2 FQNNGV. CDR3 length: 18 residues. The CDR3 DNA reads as TGTGCCAGCAGCTTAGTGTCCTTTGCCCCGGGACAGGGAGAGACCCAGTACTTC. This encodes CASSLVSFAPGQGETQYF. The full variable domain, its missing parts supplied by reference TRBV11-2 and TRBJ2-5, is EAGVAQSPRYKIIEKRQSVAFWCNPISGHATLYWYQQILGQGPKLLIQFQNNGVVDDSQLPKDRFSAERLKGVDSTLKIQPAKLEDSAVYLCASSLVSFAPGQGETQYFGPGTRLLVL.

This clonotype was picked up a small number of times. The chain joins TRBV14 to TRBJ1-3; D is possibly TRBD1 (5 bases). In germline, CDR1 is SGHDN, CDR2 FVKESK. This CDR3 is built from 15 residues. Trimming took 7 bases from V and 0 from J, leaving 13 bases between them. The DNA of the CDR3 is TGTGCCAGCACCCAGCACGGGGGCTCTGGAAACACCATATATTTT. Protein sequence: CASTQHGGSGNTIYF.

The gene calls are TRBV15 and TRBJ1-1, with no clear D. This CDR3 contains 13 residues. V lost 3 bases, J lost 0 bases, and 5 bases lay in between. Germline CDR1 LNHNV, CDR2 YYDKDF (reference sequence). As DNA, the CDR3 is TGTGCCACCAGCAGTCGCCTGAACACTGAAGCTTTCTTT. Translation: CATSSRLNTEAFF.

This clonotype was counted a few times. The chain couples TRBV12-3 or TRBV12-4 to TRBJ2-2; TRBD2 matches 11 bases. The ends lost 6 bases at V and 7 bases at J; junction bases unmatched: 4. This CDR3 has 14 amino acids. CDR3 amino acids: CASSLAGGVGELFF. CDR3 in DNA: TGTGCCAGCAGCCTAGCGGGGGGCGTCGGGGAGCTGTTTTTT.